These 32 T cell receptor beta chains came from one sample sequenced in a study of T cell responses to AZD1222 COVID-19 vaccine. Generated by immunoSEQ multiplex PCR, the TCRdb table keeps only in-frame clones and is missing some. The top ten clones hold 0.75% to 0.95% of a sample with around 130,000 clones, over 90% of them seen once. The sample consisted of peripheral blood, taken on day 0 of AZD1222 vaccination. The receptors stem from an adult in good health.

This rearrangement joins TRBV5-1 to TRBJ1-4, with D perhaps matching TRBD1 (5 bases). The V end was cut by 4 bases, the J end by 8 bases, with 18 bases between. Germline values: CDR1 SGHRS, CDR2 YFSETQ. The CDR3 length is 15 residues. DNA for the CDR3: TGCGCCAGCAGCCCACTTCCCGGCGCAGGGGAAAAACTGTTTTTT. Protein sequence: CASSPLPGAGEKLFF.

CDR3 in DNA: TGCGCCAGCAGCACCACTGGGACTAGCGGAGAGACCCAGTACTTC. It translates to CASSTTGTSGETQYF. The J gene is TRBJ2-5, the V gene TRBV5-1, with 11 positions matching TRBD2. After removal of 4 bases from V and 4 bases from J, the junction contained 6 bases not matched to a gene. Germline V gene data show CDR1 as SGHRS and CDR2 as YFSETQ. The CDR3 length is 15 residues.

This clone appeared a single time. The chain has TRBV7-2 and TRBJ1-5; 7 nucleotides line up with TRBD1. Germline lookup yields CDR1 SGHTA and CDR2 FQGNSA. V was pared by 5 bases and J by 5 bases, with 9 bases of the junction left unmatched. This CDR3 has 15 amino acids. The CDR3 is CASSPGGQGYQPQHF. As DNA, the CDR3 is TGTGCCAGCAGCCCAGGGGGGCAGGGCTATCAGCCCCAGCATTTT. Filled out from reference TRBV7-2 and TRBJ1-5, the complete variable domain reads GAGVSQSPSNKVTEKGKDVELRCDPISGHTALYWYRQSLGQGLEFLIYFQGNSAPDKSGLPSDRFSAERTGGSVSTLTIQRTQQEDSAVYLCASSPGGQGYQPQHFGDGTRLSIL.

V gene TRBV25-1 combines with J gene TRBJ1-1; D is uncertain. CDR3 length: 13 residues. Germline CDR1 reads MGHDK; CDR2 reads SYGVNS. V was clipped by 5 bases and J by 1 base, with 8 bases between them. CDR3: CASSLGRNTEAFF. The CDR3 DNA follows: TGTGCCAGCAGTCTCGGACGGAACACTGAAGCTTTCTTT.

This chain links TRBV7-9 with TRBJ1-1, with 7 bases identical to TRBD1. Germline assignment: CDR1 SEHNR and CDR2 FQNEAQ (reference sequence). This CDR3 region has 11 residues. Trimming removed 5 bases from V and 8 bases from J; junction bases left unmatched: 2. The CDR3 here is CASSPTGEAFF. The CDR3 coding sequence is TGTGCCAGCAGCCCGACAGGGGAAGCTTTCTTT.

The chain couples TRBV11-2 to TRBJ2-1; 7 bases are shared with TRBD1. There are 18 residues in the CDR3. Germline CDR1 and CDR2: SGHAT and FQNNGV. The ends lost 6 bases at V and 9 bases at J; junction bases unmatched: 23. The CDR3 spells CASRTIRTPDRKGGEQFF. CDR3 in DNA: TGTGCCAGCAGGACTATAAGGACCCCGGACAGGAAAGGGGGTGAGCAGTTCTTC.

This clone was recorded only once. This chain connects TRBV7-9 to TRBJ1-2; no reliable D call. V dropped 1 base and J dropped 0 bases, with 9 bases sitting between them. The CDR3 is made up of 15 amino acids. Germline CDR1 and CDR2: SEHNR and FQNEAQ (reference sequence). The CDR3 sequence is CASSLVDRSNYGYTF. The CDR3 DNA follows: TGTGCCAGCAGCTTAGTGGACCGATCTAACTATGGCTACACCTTC.

V usage is TRBV6-5 and J usage is TRBJ1-1, with a weak D call TRBD1 (5 bases). This CDR3 is built from 16 residues. The ends were cut back, 4 bases at V and 1 base at J, with 16 bases in the middle. Germline V gene lookup returns CDR1 MNHEY and CDR2 SVGAGI. CDR3 sequence reads: CASSSSYRTGNTEAFF. CDR3 coding DNA: TGTGCCAGCAGTTCCTCTTACAGGACGGGGAACACTGAAGCTTTCTTT.

This clone was recorded only once. This chain connects TRBV11-3 to TRBJ2-2, with D perhaps TRBD1 (6 bases). This CDR3 comprises 13 residues. V dropped 8 bases and J dropped 8 bases, with 15 bases sitting between them. The germline CDR1 and CDR2 sequences are SGHNT and YENEEA. The CDR3 reads CASRKQGSGELFF. CDR3 in DNA: TGTGCCAGCCGGAAACAGGGATCAGGGGAGCTGTTTTTT.

The gene calls are TRBV7-9 and TRBJ2-5; the D call may be TRBD1 or TRBD2 (5 bases each). Germline CDR1 reads SEHNR; CDR2 reads FQNEAQ (reference sequence). The CDR3 loop spans 14 amino acids. V lost 1 base to trimming and J lost 5 bases, with 11 bases between them. Written as DNA, the CDR3 is TGTGCCAGCAGCTTAGTCTTGGGACCGGAGACCCAGTACTTC. It specifies CASSLVLGPETQYF.

The J gene is TRBJ1-1, the V gene TRBV19; D is perhaps TRBD1 (5 bases). The CDR3 contains 15 residues. Trimming removed 5 bases from V and 0 bases from J, with 13 bases in between. CDR1 LNHDA and CDR2 SQIVND come from the germline V gene (reference sequence). The CDR3 region has the DNA TGTGCCAGTAGTGGGTGGGGCAGCATGAACACTGAAGCTTTCTTT. Its translation is CASSGWGSMNTEAFF.

V is TRBV27 and J is TRBJ1-1; D is possibly TRBD1 (5 bases). V was shortened by 5 bases and J by 4 bases, with 14 bases between the two germline ends. Germline CDR1 and CDR2: MNHEY and SMNVEV (reference sequence). The length of the CDR3 is 14 residues. The chain's CDR3 is CASSRGGRATEAFF. DNA of the CDR3: TGTGCCAGCAGTCGCGGAGGCAGGGCCACTGAAGCTTTCTTT.

The chain employs TRBV7-9 and TRBJ1-4, with D possibly matching TRBD1 (6 bases). The V gene's germline CDR1 is SEHNR and CDR2 FQNEAQ (reference sequence). V lost 3 bases to trimming and J lost 0 bases, with 11 bases between them. This CDR3 comprises 16 residues. CDR3 in DNA: TGTGCCAGCAGCTTGGGGACATTGGCAACTAATGAAAAACTGTTTTTT. Translation gives CASSLGTLATNEKLFF.

The rearrangement uses TRBV6-1 and TRBJ2-2, with D maybe TRBD1 (6 bases). The CDR3 covers 16 residues. CDR1 is MNHNS, CDR2 SASEGT, per germline. The ends were cut back, 3 bases at V and 4 bases at J, with 15 bases in the middle. The CDR3 bases are TGTGCCAGCAGTGATTTGGGACACACCAGCACCGGGGAGCTGTTTTTT. This gives the protein CASSDLGHTSTGELFF.

The V and J genes are TRBV10-3 and TRBJ2-1; weak D call: TRBD1 (6 bases). The CDR3 covers 12 residues. Germline loops: CDR1 ENHRY, CDR2 SYGVKD. Trimming stripped 3 bases from V and 8 bases from J, with 8 bases between. The CDR3 DNA reads as TGTGCCATCAGTGACAGGGGCCATGAGCAGTTCTTC. This sequence encodes CAISDRGHEQFF.

The V call is TRBV5-1, the J call TRBJ2-3; a weak D match, TRBD1 (5 bases). Germline V gene data show CDR1 as SGHRS and CDR2 as YFSETQ. CDR3 length: 14 amino acids. V was cut by 3 bases and J by 3 bases, with 11 bases left in between. CDR3 residues: CASSWSGWTDTQYF. The CDR3 DNA reads as TGCGCCAGCAGCTGGTCAGGGTGGACAGATACGCAGTATTTT.

J is TRBJ1-1 and V is TRBV27, with 7 bases lining up with TRBD1. The V gene end was trimmed by 4 bases and the J gene end by 5 bases; junction bases not matched to a gene: 1. Germline values: CDR1 MNHEY, CDR2 SMNVEV (reference sequence). This CDR3 has 12 amino acids. DNA for the CDR3: TGTGCCAGCAGTTCACAGGGGACTGAAGCTTTCTTT. Translating it yields CASSSQGTEAFF.

The chain has TRBV2 and TRBJ1-1, with D perhaps TRBD1 (5 bases). Trimming removed 6 bases from V and 0 bases from J, with 14 bases in between. CDR1 SNHLY and CDR2 FYNNEI come from the germline V gene. The CDR3 is 15 residues long. CDR3 nucleotide sequence: TGTGCCAGCAGCGGAGGGGTGGCGATGAACACTGAAGCTTTCTTT. Its protein is CASSGGVAMNTEAFF.

The rearrangement links TRBV11-2 to TRBJ2-2, with 9 bases fitting TRBD1. The CDR3 runs to 14 residues. The germline gives CDR1 SGHAT, CDR2 FQNNGV. Losses at the gene ends were 5 bases for V and 6 bases for J; bases not matched to a gene: 4. The CDR3 loop reads CASSERTGAGELFF. In DNA form, the CDR3 reads TGTGCCAGCAGCGAGCGGACAGGGGCCGGGGAGCTGTTTTTT.

The rearrangement uses TRBV11-3 and TRBJ2-1, with a tentative D call TRBD1 (6 bases). The CDR3 consists of 12 residues. Germline values: CDR1 SGHNT, CDR2 YENEEA. V was cut by 5 bases and J by 10 bases, with 12 bases left in between. The CDR3 here is CASSQNRDEQFF. The CDR3 DNA sequence: TGTGCCAGCAGCCAGAACAGGGACGAGCAGTTCTTC.

The chain joins TRBV5-4 to TRBJ2-7; TRBD2 agrees at 11 bases. Germline V gene lookup returns CDR1 SGHNT and CDR2 YYREEE (reference sequence). The ends lost 0 bases at V and 5 bases at J; junction bases unmatched: 4. This CDR3 is 15 amino acids long. The CDR3 DNA sequence: TGTGCCAGCAGCTTGGGAGGGACTAGCGGAAACGAGCAGTACTTC. Encoded protein: CASSLGGTSGNEQYF.

J is TRBJ2-2 and V is TRBV5-1, with a tentative D call TRBD2 (5 bases). CDR1 is SGHRS, CDR2 YFSETQ, per germline. Trimming removed 5 bases from V and 2 bases from J, with 16 bases in between. The CDR3 has 16 amino acids. Here the CDR3 reads CASREAALANTGELFF. In nucleotides, the CDR3 is TGCGCCAGCAGGGAGGCGGCCCTAGCCAACACCGGGGAGCTGTTTTTT.

The genes are TRBV19 and TRBJ2-7; D is possibly TRBD2 (6 bases). The CDR3 is made up of 13 amino acids. V lost 3 bases to trimming and J lost 0 bases, with 6 bases between them. The V gene's germline CDR1 is LNHDA and CDR2 SQIVND (reference sequence). In DNA, the CDR3 is TGTGCCAGTAGTATCGGGGGCTCCTACGAGCAGTACTTC. It encodes CASSIGGSYEQYF.

This clone has a single count. V gene TRBV5-1 combines with J gene TRBJ1-6, with D maybe TRBD1 (6 bases). The V gene lost 0 bases and the J gene lost 10 bases, with 8 bases spanning the gap. Germline CDR1 is SGHRS and CDR2 is YFSETQ. The CDR3 contains 13 residues. The CDR3 is CASSLEGGSPLHF. CDR3 DNA sequence: TGCGCCAGCAGCTTGGAAGGGGGATCACCCCTCCACTTT.

CDR3 nucleotides: TGCGCCAGCAGCCAGATTCTAGCGGGGGGAATGCGGGAGCAGTACTTC. Protein sequence: CASSQILAGGMREQYF. The chain couples TRBV4-1 to TRBJ2-7, with TRBD2 matching 11 bases. The ends lost 3 bases at V and 7 bases at J; junction bases unmatched: 11. The germline V gene encodes CDR1 MGHRA and CDR2 YSYEKL. The CDR3 runs 16 residues.

The chain uses TRBV5-1 and TRBJ2-1, with a possible D match to TRBD1 (5 bases). Looked up from germline, CDR1 is SGHRS and CDR2 is YFSETQ. The length of the CDR3 is 13 residues. V was shortened by 0 bases and J by 6 bases, with 7 bases between the two germline ends. This CDR3 is CASSLEGSNEQFF. The CDR3 DNA reads as TGCGCCAGCAGCTTGGAGGGGTCCAATGAGCAGTTCTTC.

V gene TRBV11-2 combines with J gene TRBJ1-3; 9 bases agree with TRBD1. The V segment lost 1 base and the J segment 2 bases; nucleotides outside the gene matches: 3. Per germline, CDR1 SGHAT and CDR2 FQNNGV. CDR3 length: 16 residues. In DNA form, the CDR3 reads TGTGCCAGCAGCTTAGTCGGGACAGGGCCTGGAAACACCATATATTTT. It yields the protein CASSLVGTGPGNTIYF.

The rearrangement joins TRBV24-1 to TRBJ2-1; 9 bases are shared with TRBD1. After removal of 4 bases from V and 10 bases from J, the junction contained 4 bases not matched to a gene. The CDR3 contains 13 residues. Germline values: CDR1 KGHDR, CDR2 SFDVKD. CDR3 coding DNA: TGTGCCACCAGTGACAACGGACAGGGGGAGCAGTTCTTC. This gives the protein CATSDNGQGEQFF.

This clone occurred once. The chain couples TRBV6-6 to TRBJ1-5; TRBD1 is a possible D gene (5 bases). The V end lost 2 bases, the J end lost 4 bases, and 9 bases lay between the germline ends. Germline values: CDR1 MNHNY, CDR2 SVGAGI (reference sequence). This CDR3 contains 14 residues. CDR3 sequence (DNA): TGTGCCAGCAGTTACGGGACCCGTAATCAGCCCCAGCATTTT. This sequence encodes CASSYGTRNQPQHF.

The chain is built from TRBV23-1 and TRBJ1-1, with 10 bases that match TRBD1. TRBV23-1 is an ORF for which the function is uncertain. The CDR3 sequence is 17 residues long. Losses at the gene ends were 7 bases for V and 2 bases for J; bases not matched to a gene: 13. The chain's CDR3 is CASIERQGADGNTEAFF. CDR3 in DNA: TGCGCCAGCATCGAAAGACAGGGGGCAGATGGAAACACTGAAGCTTTCTTT.

This clone was counted only a few times. The rearrangement uses TRBV5-1 and TRBJ1-2, with 7 bases aligning to TRBD1. V shed 5 bases and J 4 bases; nucleotides not matched to a gene: 14. Germline-derived CDR1 and CDR2 are SGHRS and YFSETQ. The CDR3 has 16 amino acids. For the CDR3, the DNA is TGCGCCAGCAGTGGGGGTGGACAGGCCCCTCTCTATGGCTACACCTTC. Translating gives CASSGGGQAPLYGYTF.

The chain uses TRBV14 and TRBJ1-2; the match to TRBD1 covers 7 bases. With V trimmed by 8 bases and J by 3 bases, 6 bases remained unmatched. Germline V lookup: CDR1 SGHDN, CDR2 FVKESK. CDR3 size: 13 residues. The CDR3 nucleotides are TGTGCCAGCGCGGAGGGGGCTGACTATGGCTACACCTTC. Amino acid sequence: CASAEGADYGYTF. The full variable domain, rest sourced from reference TRBV14 and TRBJ1-2, is EAGVTQFPSHSVIEKGQTVTLRCDPISGHDNLYWYRRVMGKEIKFLLHFVKESKQDESGMPNNRFLAERTGGTYSTLKVQPAELEDSGVYFCASAEGADYGYTFGSGTRLTVV.